Following are 6 T cell receptor beta chains from one sample sequenced in a study of blood T cell repertoires in COVID-19 (TCRdb year 2020). Library preparation used the immunoSEQ multiplex PCR assay. The table comes from immuneACCESS by way of TCRdb, which keeps in-frame sequences with V and J called. Part of the clones is missing from these tables; in studies checked, under half for an unresolved V gene and the rest for unknown reasons. The sample table contains tens of thousands of clones; only one count was recorded for about 81% of them. The ten largest clones capture approximately 4.5% of the sample. The material sequenced was peripheral blood. Source of these receptors: a man aged 50 to 60 with active COVID-19.

The chain couples TRBV7-2 to TRBJ2-1; TRBD1 matches 10 bases. Germline loops: CDR1 SGHTA, CDR2 FQGNSA. The CDR3 is made up of 16 amino acids. V dropped 5 bases and J dropped 6; count of bases not matched to a gene: 10. DNA for the CDR3: TGTGCCAGCAGCCGTGTAGGGACAGGGGCGGGCAATGAGCAGTTCTTC. This gives the protein CASSRVGTGAGNEQFF. Together with reference TRBV7-2 and TRBJ2-1, the CDR3 gives the full variable domain: GAGVSQSPSNKVTEKGKDVELRCDPISGHTALYWYRQSLGQGLEFLIYFQGNSAPDKSGLPSDRFSAERTGGSVSTLTIQRTQQEDSAVYLCASSRVGTGAGNEQFFGPGTRLTVL.

This clone appeared once. Other DNA sequences from this sample encode an identical CDR3 as well. This chain connects TRBV4-2 to TRBJ2-5; tentative D call: TRBD1 (6 bases). The CDR3 has 15 residues. CDR1 is LGHNA, CDR2 YNFKEQ, per germline. V was trimmed by 0 bases and J by 3 bases, leaving 11 bases between them. The CDR3 sequence: CASSQDRGTEETQYF. The CDR3 DNA follows: TGTGCCAGCAGCCAAGACAGGGGAACAGAAGAGACCCAGTACTTC.

This chain uses TRBV3-1 (or the pseudogene TRBV3-2) with TRBJ2-1; 7 nucleotides align to TRBD2. The CDR3 contains 12 residues. V trimming: 4 bases; J trimming: 10 bases; junction bases outside the gene matches: 4. Germline CDR1 LGHDT, CDR2 YNNKEL (reference sequence). CDR3 protein: CASSRGGREQFF. The CDR3 DNA is TGTGCCAGCAGCCGGGGGGGTCGGGAGCAGTTCTTC.

This chain links TRBV6-5 with TRBJ1-3, with 7 bases fitting TRBD1. The CDR3 loop spans 14 amino acids. From germline, CDR1 is MNHEY and CDR2 SVGAGI. Losses at the gene ends were 6 bases for V and 4 bases for J; bases not matched to a gene: 6. CDR3 nucleotide sequence: TGTGCCAGCAGCCGCAGGGGGACGGGAAACACCATATATTTT. Amino acid sequence: CASSRRGTGNTIYF.

The chain links TRBV28 to TRBJ2-1, with 9 positions matching TRBD2. This CDR3 has 16 residues. The V gene end was trimmed by 3 bases and the J gene end by 3 bases; junction bases not matched to a gene: 6. The germline CDR1 and CDR2 sequences are MDHEN and SYDVKM. DNA for the CDR3: TGTGCCAGCAGTTTTACAGCGGGGGGCGACTACAATGAGCAGTTCTTC. It yields the protein CASSFTAGGDYNEQFF.

The CDR3 nucleotides are TGTGCCAGCAGTGTAACAGGGGGCTGGGGCGCGACGCAGTATTTT. Protein: CASSVTGGWGATQYF. This chain uses TRBV27 with TRBJ2-3; TRBD1 agrees at 9 bases. This CDR3 comprises 15 residues. V gave up 5 bases and J gave up 9 bases; unmatched junction bases: 12. Germline values: CDR1 MNHEY, CDR2 SMNVEV (reference sequence).